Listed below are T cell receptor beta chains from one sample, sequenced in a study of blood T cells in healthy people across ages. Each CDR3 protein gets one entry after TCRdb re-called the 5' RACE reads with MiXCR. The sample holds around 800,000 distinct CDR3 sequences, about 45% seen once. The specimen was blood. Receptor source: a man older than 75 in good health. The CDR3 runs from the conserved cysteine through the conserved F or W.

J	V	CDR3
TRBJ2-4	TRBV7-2	CASSAGTGMDIQYF
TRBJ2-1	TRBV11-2	CASSPVVGRGSLARSSYNEQFF
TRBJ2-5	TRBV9	CASSVDVIGGVAQYF
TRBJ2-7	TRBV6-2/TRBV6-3	CASNRPGQSYEQYF
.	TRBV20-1	CSALESAGGRIETQYF
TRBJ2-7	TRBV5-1	CASRSMGHLSSYEQYF
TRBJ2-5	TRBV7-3	CASSYVQGDEQYF
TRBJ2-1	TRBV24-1	CATSLPLAGAPSEQFF
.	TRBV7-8	CASSPQWRRLAGVGETQYF
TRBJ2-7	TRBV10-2	CASGTSDSYEQYF